What follows describes a single TCR beta chain. The protocol was immunoSEQ multiplex PCR, while the TCRdb copy is restricted to in-frame clones and leaves out a portion. The table lists 20,000 to 30,000 clones, around 89% of them singletons. This sample was included in a study of OX40 agonist ivuxolimab in advanced cancers. Germline-derived CDR1 and CDR2 are SGDLS and YYNGEE. This CDR3 region has 15 residues. V shed 1 base and J shed 0 bases, with 8 bases lying between them. The receptor's source is an adult with an advanced solid tumor such as melanoma, head and neck, liver or kidney cancer. Sequencing was performed on CD4+ or CD8+ T cells sorted from blood, taken in a trial of the OX40 agonist ivuxolimab. The gene calls are TRBV9 and TRBJ2-1; D is unclear. In nucleotides, the CDR3 is TGTGCCAGCAGCGTAAGGGCTTCCTCCTACAATGAGCAGTTCTTC. Translating it yields CASSVRASSYNEQFF. The whole variable domain, filled in from reference TRBV9 and TRBJ2-1, reads DSGVTQTPKHLITATGQRVTLRCSPRSGDLSVYWYQQSLDQGLQFLIQYYNGEERAKGNILERFSAQQFPDLHSELNLSSLELGDSALYFCASSVRASSYNEQFFGPGTRLTVL.